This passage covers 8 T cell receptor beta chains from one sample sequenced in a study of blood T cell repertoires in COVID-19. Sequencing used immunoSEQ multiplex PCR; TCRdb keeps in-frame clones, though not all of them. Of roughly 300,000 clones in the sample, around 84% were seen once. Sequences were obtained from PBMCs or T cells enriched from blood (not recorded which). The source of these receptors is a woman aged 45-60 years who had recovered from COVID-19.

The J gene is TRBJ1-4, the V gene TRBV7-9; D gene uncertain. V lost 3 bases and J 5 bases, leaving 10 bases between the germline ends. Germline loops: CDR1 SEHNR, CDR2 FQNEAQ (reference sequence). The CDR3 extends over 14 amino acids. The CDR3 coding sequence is TGTGCCAGCAGCTTGGGCACCATCAATGAAAAACTGTTTTTT. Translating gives CASSLGTINEKLFF.

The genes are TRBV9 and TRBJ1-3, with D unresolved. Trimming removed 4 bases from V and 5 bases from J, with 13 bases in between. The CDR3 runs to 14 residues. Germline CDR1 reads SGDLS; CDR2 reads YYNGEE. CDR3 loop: CASSPRTGRNTIYF. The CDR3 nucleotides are TGTGCCAGCAGCCCCCGTACGGGTCGAAACACCATATATTTT.

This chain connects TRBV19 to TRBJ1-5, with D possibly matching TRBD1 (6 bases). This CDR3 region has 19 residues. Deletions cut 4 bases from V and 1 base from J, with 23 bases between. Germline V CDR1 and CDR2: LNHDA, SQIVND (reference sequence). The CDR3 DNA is TGTGCCAGTAGTACCCGGGACATGTCATCCCTTTTGAGCAATCAGCCCCAGCATTTT. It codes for CASSTRDMSSLLSNQPQHF.

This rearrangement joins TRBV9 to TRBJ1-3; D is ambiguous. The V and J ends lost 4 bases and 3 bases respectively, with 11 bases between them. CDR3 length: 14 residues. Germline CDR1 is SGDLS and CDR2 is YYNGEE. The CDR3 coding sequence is TGTGCCAGCAGCCTTGATCACGGTGGAAACACCATATATTTT. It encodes CASSLDHGGNTIYF. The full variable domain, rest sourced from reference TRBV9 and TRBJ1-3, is DSGVTQTPKHLITATGQRVTLRCSPRSGDLSVYWYQQSLDQGLQFLIQYYNGEERAKGNILERFSAQQFPDLHSELNLSSLELGDSALYFCASSLDHGGNTIYFGEGSWLTVV.

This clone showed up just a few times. The CDR3 protein is CASSLNGDNYGYTF. The CDR3 region has the DNA TGCGCCAGCAGCTTAAACGGGGATAACTATGGCTACACCTTC. The V call is TRBV5-1, the J call TRBJ1-2; D gene unclear. CDR3 length: 14 residues. The germline V and J ends were trimmed by 2 bases and 1 base, with 9 bases remaining between them. CDR1 and CDR2 (germline): SGHRS, YFSETQ.

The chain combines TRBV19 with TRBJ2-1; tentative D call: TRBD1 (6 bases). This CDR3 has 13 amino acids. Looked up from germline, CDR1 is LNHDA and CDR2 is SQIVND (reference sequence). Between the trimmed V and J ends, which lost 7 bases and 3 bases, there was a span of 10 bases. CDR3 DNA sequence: TGTGCCAGTATAGGACAGAGCTACAATGAGCAGTTCTTC. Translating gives CASIGQSYNEQFF.

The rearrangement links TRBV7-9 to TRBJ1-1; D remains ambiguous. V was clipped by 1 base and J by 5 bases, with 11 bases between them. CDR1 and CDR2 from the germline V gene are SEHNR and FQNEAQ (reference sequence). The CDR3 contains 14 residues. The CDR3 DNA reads TGTGCCAGCAGCTTAGAGGGAGCCGGGACTGAAGCTTTCTTT. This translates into CASSLEGAGTEAFF. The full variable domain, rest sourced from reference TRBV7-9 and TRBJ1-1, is DTGVSQNPRHKITKRGQNVTFRCDPISEHNRLYWYRQTLGQGPEFLTYFQNEAQLEKSRLLSDRFSAERPKGSFSTLEIQRTEQGDSAMYLCASSLEGAGTEAFFGQGTRLTVV.

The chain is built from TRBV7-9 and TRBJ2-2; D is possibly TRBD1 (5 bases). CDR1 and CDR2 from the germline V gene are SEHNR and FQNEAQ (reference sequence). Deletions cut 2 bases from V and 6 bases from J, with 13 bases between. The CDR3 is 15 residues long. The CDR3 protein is CASSLLAGLPGELFF. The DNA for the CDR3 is TGTGCCAGCAGCTTATTAGCAGGGTTGCCCGGGGAGCTGTTTTTT.